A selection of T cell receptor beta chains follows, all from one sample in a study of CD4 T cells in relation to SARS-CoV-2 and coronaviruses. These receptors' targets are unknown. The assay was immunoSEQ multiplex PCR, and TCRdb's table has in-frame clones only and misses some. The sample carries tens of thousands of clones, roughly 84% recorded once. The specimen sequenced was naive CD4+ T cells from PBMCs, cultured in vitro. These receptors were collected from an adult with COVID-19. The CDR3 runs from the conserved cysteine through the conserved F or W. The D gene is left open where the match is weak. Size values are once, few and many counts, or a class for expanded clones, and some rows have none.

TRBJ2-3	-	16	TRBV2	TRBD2	CASSEEGLAGGHTQYF	TGTGCCAGCAGTGAGGAGGGACTAGCGGGAGGGCATACGCAGTATTTT
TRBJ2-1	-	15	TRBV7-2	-	CASSQDSSVYNEQFF	TGTGCCAGCAGTCAAGATTCTAGCGTATACAATGAGCAGTTCTTC
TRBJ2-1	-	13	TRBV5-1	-	CASSLAGLDEQFF	TGCGCCAGCAGCTTGGCAGGGTTGGATGAGCAGTTCTTC
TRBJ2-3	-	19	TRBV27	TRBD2	CASSLPVAGETIRTDTQYF	TGTGCCAGCAGTCTTCCGGTTGCGGGAGAAACTATCCGCACAGATACGCAGTATTTT
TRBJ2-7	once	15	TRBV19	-	CASQRAGTNTYEQYF	TGTGCCAGCCAGCGGGCCGGGACAAATACCTACGAGCAGTACTTC
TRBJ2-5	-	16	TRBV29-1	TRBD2	CSVDRLAGGIGETQYF	TGCAGCGTTGATAGGCTAGCGGGAGGGATTGGAGAGACCCAGTACTTC
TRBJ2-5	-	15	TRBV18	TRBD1	CASSPPGQDRETQYF	TGTGCCAGCTCACCTCCGGGACAGGATAGGGAGACCCAGTACTTC
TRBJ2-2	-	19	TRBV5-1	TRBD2	CASSLGALTSGANTGELFF	TGCGCCAGCAGCTTGGGGGCTCTAACTAGCGGGGCTAACACCGGGGAGCTGTTTTTT
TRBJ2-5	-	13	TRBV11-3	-	CASSSDRQETQYF	TGTGCCAGCAGCTCGGACAGACAAGAGACCCAGTACTTC
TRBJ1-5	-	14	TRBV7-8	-	CASTLGARNQPQHF	TGTGCCAGTACTTTAGGGGCTCGCAATCAGCCCCAGCATTTT
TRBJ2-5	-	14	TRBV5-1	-	CASSLRRAQETQYF	TGCGCCAGCAGCTTACGGAGGGCCCAAGAGACCCAGTACTTC
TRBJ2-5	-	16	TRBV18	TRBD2	CASSLLLAGGQETQYF	TGTGCCAGCTCACTACTACTAGCGGGAGGACAAGAGACCCAGTACTTC
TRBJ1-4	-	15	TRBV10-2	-	CASSESRVGGNELFF	TGCGCCAGCAGTGAGTCGAGGGTCGGGGGAAACGAACTGTTTTTT
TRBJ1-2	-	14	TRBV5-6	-	CASSYGSLNYGYTF	TGTGCCAGCAGCTATGGCAGCCTTAACTATGGCTACACCTTC
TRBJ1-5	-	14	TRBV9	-	CASSVASSVGPQHF	TGTGCCAGCAGCGTAGCTTCGTCGGTTGGGCCCCAGCATTTT
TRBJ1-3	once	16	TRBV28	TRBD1	CASSAWTGASGNTIYF	TGTGCCAGCAGCGCCTGGACAGGGGCCTCTGGAAACACCATATATTTT
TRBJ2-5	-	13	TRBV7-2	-	CASSGERGETQYF	TGTGCCAGCAGCGGAGAACGGGGAGAGACCCAGTACTTC
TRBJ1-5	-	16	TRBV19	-	CASSMGKARSNQPQHF	TGTGCCAGTAGTATGGGGAAGGCAAGGAGCAATCAGCCCCAGCATTTT
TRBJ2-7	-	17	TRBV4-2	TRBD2	CASSRGTSGRDGYEQYF	TGTGCCAGCAGCCGCGGAACTAGCGGGAGAGACGGCTACGAGCAGTACTTC
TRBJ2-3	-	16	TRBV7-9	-	CASSLGTQRSTDTQYF	TGTGCCAGCAGCTTAGGAACTCAGCGGAGCACAGATACGCAGTATTTT
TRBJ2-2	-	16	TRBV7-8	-	CASSLMVRGNTGELFF	TGTGCCAGCAGCTTAATGGTCCGGGGGAACACCGGGGAGCTGTTTTTT
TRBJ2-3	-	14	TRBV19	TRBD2	CASSKVGGGDTQYF	TGTGCCAGTAGTAAAGTCGGCGGGGGGGATACGCAGTATTTT
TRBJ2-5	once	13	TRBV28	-	CASRKTGQETQYF	TGTGCCAGCAGAAAGACAGGACAAGAGACCCAGTACTTC
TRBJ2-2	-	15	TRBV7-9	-	CASSSGTTNTGELFF	TGTGCCAGCAGCTCCGGGACAACGAACACCGGGGAGCTGTTTTTT
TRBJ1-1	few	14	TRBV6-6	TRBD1	CASSYAGGSTEAFF	TGTGCCAGCAGTTACGCAGGGGGCTCCACTGAAGCTTTCTTT
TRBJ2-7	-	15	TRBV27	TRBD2	CASSLSSGASYEQYF	TGTGCCAGCAGTTTATCTAGCGGGGCTTCCTACGAGCAGTACTTC
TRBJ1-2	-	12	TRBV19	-	CASSIIGYGYTF	TGTGCCAGTAGTATTATTGGCTATGGCTACACCTTC
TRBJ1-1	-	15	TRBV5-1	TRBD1	CASRSRTGRNTEAFF	TGCGCCAGCAGATCGCGGACAGGGAGGAACACTGAAGCTTTCTTT
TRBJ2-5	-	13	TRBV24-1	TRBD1	CATAGQGQETQYF	TGTGCCACCGCGGGACAGGGACAAGAGACCCAGTACTTC
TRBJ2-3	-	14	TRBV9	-	CASSQGGAQDTQYF	TGTGCCAGCAGCCAGGGGGGTGCCCAAGATACGCAGTATTTT
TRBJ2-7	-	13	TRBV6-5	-	CASSRDGSYEQYF	TGTGCCAGCAGCCGGGACGGATCCTACGAGCAGTACTTC
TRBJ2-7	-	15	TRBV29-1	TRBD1	CSVVPGQGSSYEQYF	TGCAGCGTTGTCCCTGGACAGGGGAGCTCCTACGAGCAGTACTTC
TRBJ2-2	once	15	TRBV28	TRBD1	CASSDRGRNTGELFF	TGTGCCAGCAGCGACAGGGGGCGAAACACCGGGGAGCTGTTTTTT
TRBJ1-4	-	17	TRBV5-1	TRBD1	CASSFRPGTGKSGKLFF	TGCGCCAGCAGCTTCCGTCCCGGGACAGGGAAGTCCGGAAAACTGTTTTTT
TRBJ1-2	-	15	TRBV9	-	CASSVDLGNNYGYTF	TGTGCCAGCAGCGTAGATCTCGGGAATAACTATGGCTACACCTTC
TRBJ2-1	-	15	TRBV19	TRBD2	CASSRIAGGYNEQFF	TGTGCCAGTAGTAGGATAGCGGGAGGTTACAATGAGCAGTTCTTC
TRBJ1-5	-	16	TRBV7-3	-	CASSLKGQKSNQPQHF	TGTGCCAGCAGCTTAAAAGGACAGAAAAGCAATCAGCCCCAGCATTTT
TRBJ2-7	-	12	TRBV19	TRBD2	CASSTAGDSAYF	TGTGCCAGTAGTACAGCGGGGGACTCAGCCTACTTC
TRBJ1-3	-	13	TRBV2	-	CASKEGGRNTIYF	TGTGCCAGCAAGGAGGGTGGGAGAAACACCATATATTTT
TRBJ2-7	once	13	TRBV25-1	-	CASSGPTTYEQYF	TGTGCCAGCAGTGGTCCCACCACCTACGAGCAGTACTTC
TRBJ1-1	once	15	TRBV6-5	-	CASRLNTGLNTEAFF	TGTGCCAGCAGGCTCAATACAGGGCTGAACACTGAAGCTTTCTTT
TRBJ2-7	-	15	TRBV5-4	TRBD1	CASSDKPGQFYEQYF	TGTGCCAGCAGCGACAAGCCGGGACAGTTCTACGAGCAGTACTTC
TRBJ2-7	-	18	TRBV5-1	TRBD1	CASSRWTGGIFSSYEQYF	TGCGCCAGCAGCCGGTGGACAGGGGGAATCTTTAGCTCCTACGAGCAGTACTTC
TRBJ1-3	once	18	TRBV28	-	CASSPPPGRRSSGNTIYF	TGTGCCAGCAGTCCACCCCCAGGACGAAGAAGCTCTGGAAACACCATATATTTT
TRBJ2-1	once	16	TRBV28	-	CASSLSLDGSYNEQFF	TGTGCCAGCAGTTTATCTTTGGACGGATCCTACAATGAGCAGTTCTTC
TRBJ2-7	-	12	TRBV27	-	CASRTVREEQYF	TGTGCCAGCAGAACCGTCCGAGAAGAGCAGTACTTC
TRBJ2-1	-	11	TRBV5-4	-	CASRAYNEQFF	TGTGCCAGCAGAGCCTACAATGAGCAGTTCTTC